This T cell receptor beta chain was documented in a study of shared clonotypes between healthy human individuals. Study overall: A couple of women and three men aged 18 to 49 made up the donors.

Trimming cost V 7 bases and J 3 bases, with 22 bases left between them. CDR1 MNHEY and CDR2 SMNVEV come from the germline V gene (reference sequence). The CDR3 runs 17 residues. Points from the study as a whole: Generation probability values for non-shared clonotypes were lower than those for clonotypes shared by all four donors. Rarefaction showed that sequencing of sorted subsets was incomplete (despite large depth). Memory subsets had estimated richness that was generally smaller than that of naive subsets.

Notes on this clone: Its target is unknown.

Measured with immunoSEQ multiplex PCR; TCRdb has only the in-frame clones, and not every one. The table shows about 770,000 clones, with over 60% occurring only once. Sequencing used memory CD4+ T cells sorted from blood. Indicated subset: CD45RA-negative fraction. The rearrangement joins TRBV27 to TRBJ2-1, with D perhaps TRBD1 or TRBD2 (5 bases each). This receptor was obtained from a young woman in good health. In DNA form, the CDR3 reads TGTGCCAGCATGAGGGGAACCGGTGACTCTATCTACAATGAGCAGTTCTTC. Its translation: CASMRGTGDSIYNEQFF.